This passage covers 5 T cell receptor beta chains from one sample sequenced in a study of OX40 agonist ivuxolimab in advanced cancers. Method: immunoSEQ multiplex PCR; TCRdb's copy keeps in-frame clones and lacks some. Here the sample spans 95,000 or so clones, roughly 84% being singletons. The sample here was CD4+ or CD8+ T cells sorted from blood, taken in a trial of the OX40 agonist ivuxolimab. These receptors all stem from an adult with an advanced solid tumor such as melanoma, head and neck, liver or kidney cancer.

The chain joins TRBV2 to TRBJ2-3, with D perhaps TRBD1 (6 bases). CDR1 and CDR2 from the germline V gene are SNHLY and FYNNEI. The CDR3 has 14 residues. The V end was cut by 3 bases, the J end by 4 bases, with 11 bases between. DNA for the CDR3: TGTGCCAGCAGTGACTGGGGGCGGCCAGATACGCAGTATTTT. Translated: CASSDWGRPDTQYF.

The rearrangement links TRBV5-5 to TRBJ2-5, with 8 bases lining up with TRBD1. Germline V gives CDR1 SGHKS, CDR2 YYEKEE (reference sequence). V dropped 4 bases and J dropped 1; count of bases not matched to a gene: 9. The CDR3 totals 16 residues. This CDR3 reads CASSPTWDRTQETQYF. In DNA, the CDR3 is TGTGCCAGCAGCCCCACGTGGGACAGGACCCAAGAGACCCAGTACTTC.

This chain links TRBV18 with TRBJ2-2; D is ambiguous. Germline V lookup: CDR1 KGHSH, CDR2 LQKENI. The CDR3 sequence is 14 residues long. V lost 0 bases and J 0 bases, leaving 2 bases between the germline ends. CDR3 coding DNA: TGTGCCAGCTCACCACCCCCGAACACCGGGGAGCTGTTTTTT. Protein product: CASSPPPNTGELFF.

V and J are TRBV7-9 and TRBJ1-1; TRBD1 matches 11 bases. Germline loops: CDR1 SEHNR, CDR2 FQNEAQ (reference sequence). The CDR3 consists of 13 residues. V dropped 5 bases and J dropped 4; count of bases not matched to a gene: 0. In DNA form, the CDR3 reads TGTGCCAGCAGCGGGACAGGGGGCACTGAAGCTTTCTTT. This encodes CASSGTGGTEAFF.

This chain uses TRBV6-5 with TRBJ1-2; no clear D. Between the trimmed V and J ends, which lost 3 bases and 12 bases, there was a span of 17 bases. This CDR3 is built from 13 residues. CDR1 and CDR2 (germline): MNHEY, SVGAGI. This chain's CDR3 is CASSYNRLGFHTF. CDR3 coding DNA: TGTGCCAGCAGTTATAATCGACTCGGATTCCACACCTTC.